Listed below are T cell receptor beta chains from one sample, sequenced in a study of OX40 agonist ivuxolimab in advanced cancers. Some clones are missing from TCRdb's copy, which holds only in-frame ones; the method was immunoSEQ multiplex PCR. Seen here are 40,000 to 45,000 clones, roughly four fifths observed once, and the top ten hold 20% to 25%. Source: CD4+ or CD8+ T cells sorted from blood, taken in a trial of the OX40 agonist ivuxolimab. These receptors were taken from an adult with an advanced solid tumor such as melanoma, head and neck, liver or kidney cancer. Both conserved end residues are part of each CDR3. D genes are given only for firm matches. Size tells how often a clone was seen (once, few, many) or the class of an expanded clone, and some rows leave it out.

J gene,clone size,D gene,V gene,CDR3 DNA,CDR3 protein
TRBJ2-7,-,-,TRBV9,TGTGCCAGCAGCACCGGGACGGCGAGCTCCTACGAGCAGTACTTC,CASSTGTASSYEQYF
TRBJ2-2,-,-,TRBV9,TGTGCCAGCAGCGTCGACACCAGGGCCGGGGAGCTGTTTTTT,CASSVDTRAGELFF
TRBJ2-7,few,TRBD2,TRBV14,TGTGCCAGCAGCCCCTTACAAGCGGGGGAATACGAGCAGTACTTC,CASSPLQAGEYEQYF
TRBJ2-5,-,-,TRBV6-5,TGTGCCAGCAGTCAACTACCGGACAGAGAAGAGACCCAGTACTTC,CASSQLPDREETQYF
TRBJ2-7,once,TRBD2,TRBV14,TGTGCCAGCAGCTACCGACTAGCGGGGTTCTACGAGCAGTACTTC,CASSYRLAGFYEQYF
TRBJ1-4,-,TRBD1,TRBV29-1,TGCAGCGTCAAGACGACAGGGGGAGGAGAAAAACTGTTTTTT,CSVKTTGGGEKLFF
TRBJ1-5,-,-,TRBV28,TGTGCCGTTTTCGGGGGGTCCGGACGACAGCCCCAGCATTTT,CAVFGGSGRQPQHF
TRBJ1-1,few,-,TRBV9,TGTGCCAGCAGCGTCGGGGATTGGGGCACTGAAGCTTTCTTT,CASSVGDWGTEAFF
TRBJ2-3,-,-,TRBV4-3,TGCGCCAGCAGCCAAGATTTTCGGGGTATGGATACGCAGTATTTT,CASSQDFRGMDTQYF
TRBJ2-5,-,-,TRBV7-9,TGTGCCAGCAGCTTAGCAATTGGGCAAGAGACCCAGTACTTC,CASSLAIGQETQYF
TRBJ2-6,-,TRBD1,TRBV7-7,TGTGCCAGCAGCTTAGCGGGGCCAGGGGGTGGATCTGGGGCCAACGTCCTGACTTTC,CASSLAGPGGGSGANVLTF
TRBJ2-1,-,-,TRBV9,TGTGCCAGCAGCTTACCCGGGACACCCTACAATGAGCAGTTCTTC,CASSLPGTPYNEQFF
TRBJ1-5,-,-,TRBV19,TGTGCCAGTAACTTCGGACTGGAGTTCAATCAGCCCCAGCATTTT,CASNFGLEFNQPQHF
TRBJ2-1,-,TRBD2,TRBV10-3,TGTGCCATCAGTGAGGGGGGGGTAACTAGCGGGAAAGTTGAGCAGTTCTTC,CAISEGGVTSGKVEQFF
TRBJ2-7,-,TRBD2,TRBV29-1,TGCAGCGCCTTCGGGGGGACTAGCGGGAGATACTACGAGCAGTACTTC,CSAFGGTSGRYYEQYF
TRBJ2-3,-,-,TRBV5-4,TGTGCCAGCAGCTTGGCCGCGGGCACAGATACGCAGTATTTT,CASSLAAGTDTQYF
TRBJ1-1,-,-,TRBV29-1,TGCAGCGTAGAGGACAGTAACACTGAAGCTTTCTTT,CSVEDSNTEAFF
TRBJ2-1,-,-,TRBV30,TGTGCCTGGAAAGAGGGTTGGGGGAATGAGCAGTTCTTC,CAWKEGWGNEQFF
TRBJ2-7,-,TRBD2,TRBV27,TGTGCCAGCAGTTTTTCTAGCGGAGCCCCCCGCTACGAGCAGTACTTC,CASSFSSGAPRYEQYF
TRBJ2-2,-,TRBD2,TRBV7-3,TGTGCCAGCAGCCGGGACTACAACACCGGGGAGCTGTTTTTT,CASSRDYNTGELFF
TRBJ2-3,-,TRBD2,TRBV5-1,TGCGCCAGCAGCCTACAGGCTAGCGGGCGAACAGATACGCAGTATTTT,CASSLQASGRTDTQYF
TRBJ1-2,-,-,TRBV11-2,TGTGCCAGCAGCCCCCCCCTGGGGGGCGGCTATGGCTACACCTTC,CASSPPLGGGYGYTF
TRBJ2-1,-,TRBD2,TRBV14,TGTGCCAGCAGCCAAGTCTACAGGACTAGCGGCAACAATGAGCAGTTCTTC,CASSQVYRTSGNNEQFF
TRBJ1-5,-,TRBD1,TRBV27,TGTGCCAGCAGAGAGGACAGGGAAGGGCAGCCCCAGCATTTT,CASREDREGQPQHF
TRBJ1-4,-,TRBD1,TRBV7-9,TGTGCCAGCAGCTGGAACAGGGGAGGAAACGAAAAACTGTTTTTT,CASSWNRGGNEKLFF
TRBJ2-7,-,-,TRBV14,TGTGCCAGCAGCCAAGGGGCAGGGAGATCCTACGAGCAGTACTTC,CASSQGAGRSYEQYF
TRBJ1-2,once,-,TRBV25-1,TGTGCCAGCAGTGGCGGGGCAGATGTTGGTGGCTACACCTTC,CASSGGADVGGYTF
TRBJ1-3,-,-,TRBV7-2,TGTGCCAGCAGCTCTTCAGGGGCTCCGGGAAACACCATATATTTT,CASSSSGAPGNTIYF
TRBJ1-5,-,TRBD1,TRBV19,TGTGCCAGTACCTGGGGACAGGGGCTAAATCAGCCCCAGCATTTT,CASTWGQGLNQPQHF
TRBJ1-1,few,TRBD1,TRBV5-1,TGCGCCAGCAGCTCTAACAGGGGAAACACTGAAGCTTTCTTT,CASSSNRGNTEAFF
TRBJ2-5,-,-,TRBV10-3,TGTGCCATCAGGGGCGGATGGGAAGAGACCCAGTACTTC,CAIRGGWEETQYF
TRBJ1-1,-,-,TRBV10-3,TGTGCCATCAGTGGGGGGGGCACTGAAGCTTTCTTT,CAISGGGTEAFF
TRBJ1-5,-,-,TRBV19,TGTGCCACCCGGTCTACAGGGACTCAGCCCCAGCATTTT,CATRSTGTQPQHF
TRBJ1-2,-,TRBD1,TRBV7-2,TGTGCCAGCAGTTTTCCGGGACAGGGATTCGGCTACACCTTC,CASSFPGQGFGYTF
TRBJ1-1,-,-,TRBV29-1,TGCAGCGTTGGGCCTTCACTGAACACTGAAGCTTTCTTT,CSVGPSLNTEAFF
TRBJ2-7,-,-,TRBV30,TGTGCCTGGAGGCGGACAGCCAACTACGAGCAGTACTTC,CAWRRTANYEQYF
TRBJ2-7,-,-,TRBV9,TGTGCCAGCAGCGTTACAGATAACTCCTACGAGCAGTACTTC,CASSVTDNSYEQYF
TRBJ1-1,-,-,TRBV11-3,TGTGCCAGCAGCTTAGACGCCCGCCGGGGGGGGAACACTGAAGCTTTCTTT,CASSLDARRGGNTEAFF
TRBJ1-2,-,-,TRBV5-4,TGTGCCAGCAGCGTAGGGTATGGCTACACCTTC,CASSVGYGYTF
TRBJ2-1,once,TRBD2,TRBV6-5,TGTGCCAGCAGTTACTCGGCTAGCGGTGACAATGAGCAGTTCTTC,CASSYSASGDNEQFF
TRBJ1-2,-,TRBD1,TRBV7-2,TGTGCCAGCAGCGGCGGACAGGCTAGGGGTGGCTACACCTTC,CASSGGQARGGYTF
TRBJ2-2,-,-,TRBV28,TGTGCCAGCAGCTCCTTCGGAGGGTTATTAACCGGGGAGCTGTTTTTT,CASSSFGGLLTGELFF
TRBJ1-2,-,-,TRBV6-5,TGTGCCAGCACCGGACAGTATGGCTACACCTTC,CASTGQYGYTF
TRBJ2-5,once,TRBD2,TRBV18,TGTGCCAGCTCATCAGTCCTAGCGGGGGTGCAAGAGACCCAGTACTTC,CASSSVLAGVQETQYF
TRBJ2-7,once,TRBD2,TRBV7-6,TGTGCCAGTGGACTAGCGGGGGAAGAGCAGTACTTC,CASGLAGEEQYF
TRBJ2-3,-,TRBD2,TRBV30,TGTGCCTGGGGACTAGCGGGAGGCACAGATACGCAGTATTTT,CAWGLAGGTDTQYF
TRBJ1-1,-,-,TRBV19,TGTGCCAGTACCTCGAGGGGGAAAACTGAAGCTTTCTTT,CASTSRGKTEAFF
TRBJ2-3,-,-,TRBV7-2,TGTGCCAGCAGCTTAAGCGCCGGCACAGATACGCAGTATTTT,CASSLSAGTDTQYF
TRBJ2-5,-,-,TRBV27,TGTGCCAGCAGTCCTCAAGGAGGGGGGGGAGCAGAGACCCAGTACTTC,CASSPQGGGGAETQYF
TRBJ1-3,-,-,TRBV28,TGTGCCAGCAGTTTAGGGCAGAGCTCTGGAAACACCATATATTTT,CASSLGQSSGNTIYF
TRBJ2-5,-,TRBD1,TRBV9,TGTGCCAGCAGCATCGGGACAGGGGGAGCATGGACCCAGTACTTC,CASSIGTGGAWTQYF
TRBJ2-7,-,TRBD1,TRBV5-1,TGCGCCAGCAGCCCCGCCGGGACAGATAACTACGAGCAGTACTTC,CASSPAGTDNYEQYF
TRBJ1-2,-,TRBD1,TRBV7-3,TGTGCCAGCACCCAATATGACAGGGTAGGACATGGCTACACCTTC,CASTQYDRVGHGYTF
TRBJ2-1,-,TRBD2,TRBV19,TGTGCCAGTACCAAACGGGGGGTTTACAATGAGCAGTTCTTC,CASTKRGVYNEQFF
TRBJ2-5,-,-,TRBV7-2,TGTGCCAGCAGCTTACGAGCGGCGGAGACCCAGTACTTC,CASSLRAAETQYF
TRBJ2-1,once,-,TRBV5-6,TGTGCCAGCAGCTTGGATATCGGGGAAGCCTACAATGAGCAGTTCTTC,CASSLDIGEAYNEQFF
TRBJ2-7,-,-,TRBV27,TGTGCCAGCAGTTCCCGAACCTACGAGCAGTACTTC,CASSSRTYEQYF
TRBJ1-1,-,TRBD1,TRBV5-1,TGCGCCAGCAGCTTGGGGGACAGGGAAGGGACTGAAGCTTTCTTT,CASSLGDREGTEAFF
TRBJ2-5,-,-,TRBV10-3,TGTGCCATCGCCCCCGCAGGACCCCAAGAGACCCAGTACTTC,CAIAPAGPQETQYF